This is a list of T cell receptor beta chains from one sample in a study of blood T cell repertoires in COVID-19. Sequenced by immunoSEQ multiplex PCR; TCRdb stores in-frame clones only, minus some. Seen here are about 40,000 clones, around 85% observed once, and the top ten hold about 2.5%. The material sequenced was peripheral blood. Receptor source: a woman aged 55 to 70 with acute or convalescent COVID-19. Both conserved end residues are part of each CDR3. D genes are given only for firm matches. Expanded clones are given a class, and other clones once, few, many or no size at all.

d_call	v_call	j_call	clone_size	cdr3_nt	cdr3_aa
.	TRBV19	TRBJ1-1	.	TGTGCCAGTAGTTGGGGGGTGGGATTGAACACTGAAGCTTTCTTT	CASSWGVGLNTEAFF
.	TRBV3-1/TRBV3-2	TRBJ2-2	once	TGTGCCAGCAGCCAAGGGGGGGCGAACACCGGGGAGCTGTTTTTT	CASSQGGANTGELFF
TRBD1	TRBV30	TRBJ1-6	.	TGTGCCTGGAGGAACTTGACAGGGCGAAATTCACCCCTCCACTTT	CAWRNLTGRNSPLHF
.	TRBV2	TRBJ1-3	.	TGTGCCAGCAGTGAATGGTTAGGTTTGGGGCGTCGCGGAAACACCATATATTTT	CASSEWLGLGRRGNTIYF
.	TRBV13	TRBJ1-2	.	TGTGCCAGCAGCTTAGGGGTCGCTAAATGGACCGGGAATACTGGCTACACCTTC	CASSLGVAKWTGNTGYTF
TRBD1	TRBV28	TRBJ1-5	.	TGTGCCAGTTCCCGGGACAGGGGTCAGCCCCAGCATTTT	CASSRDRGQPQHF
.	TRBV24-1	TRBJ1-2	.	TGTGCCACCAGTGATACGCGAAGGGGCGACTATGGCTACACCTTC	CATSDTRRGDYGYTF
TRBD1	TRBV28	TRBJ1-5	.	TGTGCCAGCAGTCTGAACGCAGGGGGAGCCCTTGGTCAGCCCCAGCATTTT	CASSLNAGGALGQPQHF
TRBD1	TRBV12-3/TRBV12-4	TRBJ1-2	.	TGTGCCAGCACTTTGACAGGGGCCTATGGCTACACCTTC	CASTLTGAYGYTF
.	TRBV28	TRBJ1-1	.	TGTGCCAGCAGTTTATCCTCGACAGCCGCGGAAGCTTTCTTT	CASSLSSTAAEAFF
.	TRBV7-6	TRBJ1-3	.	TGTGCCAGCAGCTTAGTCGACAAGGCGGGCTCTGGAAACACCATATATTTT	CASSLVDKAGSGNTIYF
TRBD2	TRBV30	TRBJ2-1	.	TGTGCCTGGAATAGCGGGGGATTCTACAATGAGCAGTTCTTC	CAWNSGGFYNEQFF
.	TRBV19	TRBJ2-3	.	TGTGCCAGTACCCCAGCGATAGGCACAGATACGCAGTATTTT	CASTPAIGTDTQYF
.	TRBV4-2	TRBJ1-5	.	TGTGCCAGCAGCCAAGATTGGGCGGGGTTTCAGCCCCAGCATTTT	CASSQDWAGFQPQHF
TRBD1	TRBV25-1	TRBJ1-1	.	TGTGCCAGCAGTGGGGGGGACAGCTATTCCTCCACTGAAGCTTTCTTT	CASSGGDSYSSTEAFF
TRBD1	TRBV19	TRBJ1-5	.	TGTGCCAGTAGTTGGGGGACAGGGGAATATCAGCTCCAGCATTTT	CASSWGTGEYQLQHF
.	TRBV3-1/TRBV3-2	TRBJ2-5	.	TGTGCCAGCAGCCAAGTTCAGGGGTTTTATTCAGAGACCCAGTACTTC	CASSQVQGFYSETQYF
TRBD1	TRBV6-5	TRBJ1-4	.	TGTGCCAGCAGTTTACAGGGGGCTCGTTGGGAAAAACTGTTTTTT	CASSLQGARWEKLFF
TRBD2	TRBV14	TRBJ2-1	.	TGTGCCAGCAGCCAACTGGGGGGGACTTCCCACAATGAGCAGTTCTTC	CASSQLGGTSHNEQFF
.	TRBV7-8	TRBJ2-7	.	TGTGCCAGCAGCTTATTGGACACATCGGGCTTAGGGTACGAGCAGTACTTC	CASSLLDTSGLGYEQYF
TRBD2	TRBV4-1	TRBJ2-5	.	TGCGCCAGCAGCCAAATGTGGGTCAGGTGGCGGGGGGGCGGAGAGACCCAGTACTTC	CASSQMWVRWRGGGETQYF
TRBD1	TRBV7-2	TRBJ1-2	.	TGTGCCAGCATAGGGACAGGGAACTATGGCTACACCTTC	CASIGTGNYGYTF
.	TRBV6-5	TRBJ1-5	once	TGTGCCAGCAGGAGGTTAGATAGCAATCAGCCCCAGCATTTT	CASRRLDSNQPQHF
.	TRBV19	TRBJ2-1	.	TGTGCCAGTAGTATATCCGTTAACTACAATGAGCAGTTCTTC	CASSISVNYNEQFF
TRBD1	TRBV29-1	TRBJ1-1	.	TGCAGCGCTAACGACAGGGTGAACACTGAAGCTTTCTTT	CSANDRVNTEAFF
TRBD1	TRBV28	TRBJ2-2	.	TGTGCCAGCAGTTTACCGAGACAGGGTTCTACCGGGGAGCTGTTTTTT	CASSLPRQGSTGELFF
TRBD1	TRBV5-3	TRBJ1-6	.	TGTGCCAGAAGCTTGGTACTGGGACAGGGAGAAAGGTCCTATAATTCACCCCTCCACTTT	CARSLVLGQGERSYNSPLHF
TRBD2	TRBV7-2	TRBJ2-1	.	TGTGCCAGCAGCTTTACAGGAGTAGCGGGGTCCTACAATGAGCAGTTCTTC	CASSFTGVAGSYNEQFF
.	TRBV6-6	TRBJ1-5	once	TGTGCCAGCAGTTACCTAACAGGGAATCAGCCCCAGCATTTT	CASSYLTGNQPQHF
TRBD1	TRBV7-9	TRBJ2-4	once	TGTGCCAGCAGCCCGCAGGGGGACATTCAGTACTTC	CASSPQGDIQYF
TRBD2	TRBV7-3	TRBJ2-2	.	TGTGCCAGCAGCTTATTCGGACTAGAAACCGGGGAGCTGTTTTTT	CASSLFGLETGELFF
TRBD2	TRBV5-6	TRBJ2-2	once	TGTGCCAGCAGCTCAATTAGCGGGGCGAACACCGGGGAGCTGTTTTTT	CASSSISGANTGELFF
.	TRBV18	TRBJ2-1	.	TGTGCCAGCTCACCACAGGGGATGAATGAGCAGTTCTTC	CASSPQGMNEQFF
.	TRBV15	TRBJ2-7	.	TGTGCCACCAGCAGATGGGGAGTAGGCGAGCAGTACTTC	CATSRWGVGEQYF
.	TRBV18	TRBJ1-1	.	TGTGCCAGCTCACCAAGACAGGTTTATGGGGCTGAAGCTTTCTTT	CASSPRQVYGAEAFF
.	TRBV5-1	TRBJ1-6	.	TGCGCCAGCAGCTTGGGAGGGATGAGTTCACCCCTCCACTTT	CASSLGGMSSPLHF
.	TRBV10-3	TRBJ2-1	.	TGTGCCATCAGTCCTGGACAGGGAGGGGAGTTCTTC	CAISPGQGGEFF
.	TRBV6-5	TRBJ2-5	once	TGTGCCAGCAGCCGGACAGTAACTTCAGAGACCCAGTACTTC	CASSRTVTSETQYF
.	TRBV4-2	TRBJ1-4	.	TGTGCCAGCAGCTCCGACATTGTCAGGGATAATGAAAAACTGTTTTTT	CASSSDIVRDNEKLFF
.	TRBV6-5	TRBJ1-2	.	TGTGCCAGCAGGTCAGGGAAAGGCTACACCTTC	CASRSGKGYTF
TRBD2	TRBV5-4	TRBJ2-5	few	TGTGCCAGCAGCTTGGTTCGTCTAGGACTAGCAGGTTCAGAGACCCAGTACTTC	CASSLVRLGLAGSETQYF
.	TRBV7-8	TRBJ2-1	.	TGTGCCAGTTCGACGGGACTGGACTACAATGAGCAGTTCTTC	CASSTGLDYNEQFF
.	TRBV18	TRBJ2-6	.	TGTGCCAGCTCACCAGCGGTATCTGGGGCCAACGTCCTGACTTTC	CASSPAVSGANVLTF
TRBD1	TRBV12-3/TRBV12-4	TRBJ2-4	.	TGTGCCAGCAGACCTGCCTTGGGGACAGTCGCGTACTTC	CASRPALGTVAYF
TRBD2	TRBV5-1	TRBJ2-5	.	TGCGCCAGCAGCCCCCGGGGAGGGGAAGCGGAGACCCAGTACTTC	CASSPRGGEAETQYF
.	TRBV21-1	TRBJ2-3	.	TGTGCCAGCATCCAGGGGTTTCCCGCAGATACGCAGTATTTT	CASIQGFPADTQYF
TRBD2	TRBV11-2	TRBJ2-1	.	TGTGCCAGCAGCCGGAGCGGGAGCTCCTACAATGAGCAGTTCTTC	CASSRSGSSYNEQFF
TRBD1	TRBV6-1	TRBJ1-1	.	TGTGCCAGCAGTGAACCTGGGACAGGAGGCTTCGAAGCTTTCTTT	CASSEPGTGGFEAFF
TRBD2	TRBV5-4	TRBJ2-3	.	TGTGCCAGCAGCCCAAGCGGGGGAAGCACAGATACGCAGTATTTT	CASSPSGGSTDTQYF
TRBD2	TRBV2	TRBJ2-2	.	TGTGCCAGCAGTGATTGGCTAGCGGGGGTCGGGGAGCTGTTTTTT	CASSDWLAGVGELFF
TRBD1	TRBV30	TRBJ1-4	.	TGTGCCTGGAGCCCCGGACAGGGTATTGGTGAAAAACTGTTTTTT	CAWSPGQGIGEKLFF
.	TRBV25-1	TRBJ1-3	.	TGTGCCAGCACACCCGGGGGTTGGAGCTCTGGAAACACCATATATTTT	CASTPGGWSSGNTIYF
TRBD1	TRBV27	TRBJ2-2	.	TGTGCCAGCAGTTACTCTTGGACAGGAACCGGGGAGCTGTTTTTT	CASSYSWTGTGELFF